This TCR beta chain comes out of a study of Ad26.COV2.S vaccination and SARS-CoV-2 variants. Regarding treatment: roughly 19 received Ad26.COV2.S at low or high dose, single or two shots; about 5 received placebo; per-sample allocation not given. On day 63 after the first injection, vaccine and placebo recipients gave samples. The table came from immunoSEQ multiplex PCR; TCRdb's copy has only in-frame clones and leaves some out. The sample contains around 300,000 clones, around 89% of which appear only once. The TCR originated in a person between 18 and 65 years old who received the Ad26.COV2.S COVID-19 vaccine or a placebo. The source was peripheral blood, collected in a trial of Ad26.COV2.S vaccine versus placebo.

As DNA, the CDR3 is TGCGCCAGCAGCCCGAACCTTCTCAGCGGGAGGCCGTCTGACAATGAGCAGTTCTTC. Its protein product is CASSPNLLSGRPSDNEQFF. The V gene is TRBV5-1, the J gene TRBJ2-1; TRBD2 matches at 9 bases. This CDR3 has 19 amino acids. CDR1 and CDR2 (germline): SGHRS, YFSETQ. With 4 bases clipped from V and 5 bases from J, the junction kept 19 bases outside the gene matches.